This T cell receptor beta chain was sequenced for a study of vaccination and CD4 T cells after COVID-19. Regarding treatment: approximately 10-day PBMC culture with coronavirus spike peptide pools or control peptides (ViraFEST assay). One should note that the unexposed donor's CD4+ T cells were collected before the COVID-19 pandemic (2011-2018). This clonotype was seen only a few times. Its antigen is not identified. The Oncomine TCR Beta short-read assay sequenced DNA from cultured CD4+ T cells. TCRdb reanalysed the PCR reads using MiXCR and keeps one entry per CDR3 protein. Counted here are roughly 7,600 distinct CDR3 sequences, 35% to 40% occurring once; the ten biggest clones make up around 15%. The TCR sequence derives from a human donor in good health. Sequencing input: CD4+ T cells from blood, cultured in vitro.

CDR3 residues: CSAQSPLHF. In DNA form, the CDR3 reads TGCAGTGCTCAATCACCCCTCCACTTT. The V gene is TRBV20-1, the J gene TRBJ1-6, with D unclear. Between the trimmed V and J ends, which lost 5 bases and 10 bases, there was a span of 3 bases. From germline, CDR1 is DFQATT and CDR2 SNEGSKA (reference sequence). The CDR3 extends over 9 amino acids.